This is a list of T cell receptor beta chains from one sample in a study of T cell responses to AZD1222 COVID-19 vaccine. Assay used: immunoSEQ multiplex PCR; TCRdb lists only in-frame clones, some missing. Among about 85,000 clones listed, about 86% were seen once. The sample was peripheral blood, taken on day 0 of AZD1222 vaccination. The receptors were gathered from an adult in good health. Both conserved end residues are part of each CDR3. The D gene is left open where the match is weak. Expanded clones get a size class; other rows say once, few or many, or leave the size out.

>TRBJ1-5|NA|NA|TRBV30
CAWSRGSNQPQHF
TGTGCCTGGAGTAGAGGTAGCAATCAGCCCCAGCATTTT
>TRBJ1-1|NA|NA|TRBV21-1
CASSKGQGYTEAFF
TGTGCCAGCAGCAAGGGACAGGGATACACTGAAGCTTTCTTT
>TRBJ1-2|NA|NA|TRBV5-4
CASSPGRDYGYTF
TGTGCCAGCAGCCCTGGACGGGACTATGGCTACACCTTC
>TRBJ2-1|TRBD2|NA|TRBV7-3
CASSYGGTSGSYNEQFF
TGTGCCAGCAGCTACGGGGGGACTAGCGGGAGTTACAATGAGCAGTTCTTC
>TRBJ2-7|NA|NA|TRBV18
CASSPPSSYEQYF
TGTGCCAGCTCACCACCCAGCTCCTACGAGCAGTACTTC
>TRBJ2-4|NA|NA|TRBV19
CASSIPSLGIQYF
TGTGCCAGTAGTATTCCCAGCCTCGGGATTCAGTACTTC
>TRBJ1-1|NA|NA|TRBV19
CASSMDRNTEAFF
TGTGCCAGTAGTATGGACAGGAACACTGAAGCTTTCTTT
>TRBJ2-7|TRBD2|NA|TRBV10-3
CAISGRLAGSTYEQYF
TGTGCCATCAGTGGAAGACTAGCGGGAAGTACCTACGAGCAGTACTTC
>TRBJ1-4|NA|NA|TRBV28
CASRTPGVRGEKLFF
TGTGCCAGCAGAACACCAGGGGTCCGCGGCGAAAAACTGTTTTTT
>TRBJ2-1|TRBD1|NA|TRBV7-2
CASSLAGGQGYNEQFF
TGTGCCAGCAGCTTAGCAGGGGGACAGGGCTACAATGAGCAGTTCTTC
>TRBJ2-1|NA|few|TRBV11-3
CASSPISGSEQFF
TGTGCCAGCAGCCCTATTAGCGGATCTGAGCAGTTCTTC
>TRBJ2-5|NA|NA|TRBV6-5
CASSRNRVQETQYF
TGTGCCAGCAGTCGTAACAGGGTTCAGGAGACCCAGTACTTC
>TRBJ1-1|TRBD1|NA|TRBV18
CASSLGQENTEAFF
TGTGCCAGCTCACTCGGACAGGAAAACACTGAAGCTTTCTTT
>TRBJ1-2|NA|once|TRBV28
CASTDGTNYGYTF
TGTGCCAGCACGGATGGTACTAACTATGGCTACACCTTC
>TRBJ2-1|TRBD1|NA|TRBV3-1/TRBV3-2
CASSYPGQGTNEQFF
TGTGCCAGCAGCTATCCGGGACAGGGGACGAATGAGCAGTTCTTC